The present TCR beta chain was sequenced within a study of blood T cell repertoires in COVID-19. Study information: The United States, Italy and Spain provided the acute and convalescent COVID-19 samples. T cells, B-cell-depleted T cells, or PBMCs supplied cDNA or gDNA.

V lost 7 bases and J lost 5; bases outside the gene matches: 7. CDR1 and CDR2 from the germline V gene are MNHEY and SVGAGI. The CDR3 sequence is 14 residues long. Original data processing: Estimated nucleated cell counts came from reference gene primer amplification. Libraries were prepared by immunoSEQ multiplex PCR; TCRdb keeps only in-frame clonotypes and omits some of them. V, J and clone size were drawn from that table, and D and trimming were deduced from the DNA. Seen here are roughly 53,000 clones, over 75% observed once, and the top ten hold approximately 15%. Sequencing used peripheral blood. The clonotype was recovered from a human donor in a cohort sampled during active COVID-19. The gene calls are TRBV6-5 and TRBJ1-2; 10 bases align to TRBD1. The chain's CDR3 is CASNGQGGGYGYTF. CDR3 nucleotide sequence: TGTGCCAGCAACGGACAGGGGGGAGGTTATGGCTACACCTTC.